Presented here are 24 T cell receptor beta chains from one specimen sequenced in a study of PD-1 blockade in classical Hodgkin lymphoma. All the patients suffered relapse after autologous stem cell transplantation, and brentuximab vedotin exposure differed. Using immunoSEQ multiplex PCR, the repertoire was profiled, and TCRdb retains in-frame clones only, with some absent. The sample has some 22,000 clones, just under 80% seen once. Sequencing was performed on peripheral blood mononuclear cells (PBMCs), taken before the second cycle of nivolumab. The receptors originated from a human donor with classical Hodgkin lymphoma.

The chain has TRBV5-1 and TRBJ2-1, with a tentative D call TRBD1 (6 bases). This CDR3 is built from 15 residues. The V and J ends lost 5 bases and 0 bases respectively, with 12 bases between them. Germline CDR1 reads SGHRS; CDR2 reads YFSETQ. This CDR3 reads CASSSWTDSYNEQFF. Written as DNA, the CDR3 is TGCGCCAGCAGTTCTTGGACAGACTCCTACAATGAGCAGTTCTTC.

The chain combines TRBV4-2 with TRBJ2-6; D is uncertain. The V end lost 1 base, the J end lost 1 base, and 8 bases lay between the germline ends. The CDR3 contains 16 residues. Germline V CDR1 and CDR2: LGHNA, YNFKEQ. CDR3: CASSQVSTSGANVLTF. The CDR3 DNA reads as TGTGCCAGCAGCCAAGTGTCCACGTCTGGGGCCAACGTCCTGACTTTC.

The rearrangement links TRBV5-4 to TRBJ2-5; either TRBD1 or TRBD2 may supply D (5 bases each). V lost 3 bases to trimming and J lost 3 bases, with 15 bases between them. The CDR3 runs to 15 residues. Germline V lookup: CDR1 SGHNT, CDR2 YYREEE (reference sequence). The CDR3 region is CASSYGLGREETQYF. Written as DNA, the CDR3 is TGTGCCAGCAGCTACGGCTTGGGACGCGAAGAGACCCAGTACTTC.

The V and J genes are TRBV9 and TRBJ1-3; the match to TRBD1 covers 8 bases. CDR1 and CDR2 from the germline V gene are SGDLS and YYNGEE. Trimming cost V 0 bases and J 0 bases; bases outside gene matches: 8. The CDR3 contains 18 residues. CDR3 nucleotide sequence: TGTGCCAGCAGCGTAGATGTTGGACAGGGTGCCTCTGGAAACACCATATATTTT. Protein: CASSVDVGQGASGNTIYF.

The chain combines TRBV11-2 with TRBJ2-7; 9 bases align to TRBD1. The CDR3 extends over 16 amino acids. V shed 0 bases, J shed 6 bases, and the junction held 9 bases outside the gene matches. The germline gives CDR1 SGHAT, CDR2 FQNNGV. The CDR3 reads CASSLDLKGQGREQYF. CDR3 sequence (DNA): TGTGCCAGCAGCTTAGATCTTAAGGGACAGGGACGCGAGCAGTACTTC.

V usage is TRBV5-4 and J usage is TRBJ2-1, with a weak D call TRBD1 (6 bases). Trimming took 4 bases from V and 0 from J, leaving 14 bases between them. The CDR3 length is 16 residues. Germline V gives CDR1 SGHNT, CDR2 YYREEE (reference sequence). CDR3 sequence reads: CASSTLDRSSYNEQFF. The CDR3 nucleotides are TGTGCCAGCAGCACTCTAGACAGGAGCTCCTACAATGAGCAGTTCTTC.

A remark on this clone: A junction end diverges from the germline sequence, so it may reflect a read error. The chain uses TRBV19 and TRBJ2-7; D gene uncertain. CDR1 and CDR2 from the germline V gene are LNHDA and SQIVND (reference sequence). CDR3 length: 11 amino acids. This chain's CDR3 is CANSLGYEQYF. In nucleotides, the CDR3 is TGCGCCAATAGTCTCGGCTACGAGCAGTACTTC.

This chain links TRBV29-1 with TRBJ2-1, with D possibly matching TRBD2 (6 bases). Trimming shortened V by 0 bases and J by 11 bases, and 20 bases separated the two germline ends. Germline CDR1 SQVTM, CDR2 ANQGSEA. The CDR3 is 15 amino acids. The CDR3 bases are TGCAGCGTTGAAGAGGTAACCCGGGGCCGGGGGAAGCAGTTCTTC. This sequence encodes CSVEEVTRGRGKQFF.

Points on this clone: At one end the junction does not follow the germline gene, possibly because of a read error. CDR3 bases: TGTGCCAGCAGCTTAATTGGGACTAGCGGGAGCCTCCGATCGTTGCACTTC. Protein: CASSLIGTSGSLRSLHF. The genes are TRBV7-2 and TRBJ2-5; 14 positions match TRBD2. CDR3 length: 17 amino acids. CDR1 SGHTA and CDR2 FQGNSA come from the germline V gene.

This clone was observed a single time. The chain joins TRBV28 to TRBJ1-4; 8 bases match TRBD1. CDR1 is MDHEN, CDR2 SYDVKM, per germline. The CDR3 covers 15 residues. The J segment lost 8 bases and the V segment lost 3 bases, leaving 8 bases of the junction unmatched. Here the CDR3 DNA reads TGTGCCAGCAGTTTTTCGGACAGGGCTCGGGAAAAACTGTTTTTT. It codes for CASSFSDRAREKLFF.

V is TRBV4-1 and J is TRBJ2-7, with 11 bases fitting TRBD2. Germline CDR1 and CDR2: MGHRA and YSYEKL. There are 17 residues in the CDR3. V lost 0 bases to trimming and J lost 7 bases; unmatched junction nucleotides: 11. In DNA form, the CDR3 reads TGCGCCAGCAGCCAAGAGGCCGTACTAGCGGGAGTGGGAGAGCAGTACTTC. Translating it yields CASSQEAVLAGVGEQYF.

The V and J genes are TRBV6-6 and TRBJ2-3; possibly TRBD2 for D (6 bases). Trimming pared 11 bases from V and 9 bases from J, leaving 18 bases between. This CDR3 contains 12 residues. Germline V gene sequence: CDR1 MNHNY, CDR2 SVGAGI (reference sequence). DNA for the CDR3: TGTGCCGGCCGGGACTCCTACGGGACGCAGTATTTT. Encoded protein: CAGRDSYGTQYF.

This chain uses TRBV5-1 with TRBJ2-1, with 9 bases lining up with TRBD2. The trim removed 4 bases at V and 9 bases at J, leaving 8 bases unmatched. Germline loops: CDR1 SGHRS, CDR2 YFSETQ. CDR3 size: 14 residues. Here the CDR3 reads CASSLPGLAFEQFF. The CDR3 nucleotides are TGCGCCAGCAGCCTACCGGGACTAGCATTTGAGCAGTTCTTC.

The chain uses TRBV29-1 and TRBJ2-7, with TRBD1 as a possible D gene (5 bases). The V end lost 6 bases, the J end lost 7 bases, and 19 bases lay between the germline ends. Germline V gene lookup returns CDR1 SQVTM and CDR2 ANQGSEA. The CDR3 length is 13 residues. The CDR3: CSVSQGSSGEQYF. DNA of the CDR3: TGCAGCGTCTCCCAGGGATCCTCAGGGGAGCAGTACTTC.

This clone was observed a few times. This chain uses TRBV6-5 with TRBJ1-2, with D uncertain. V was pared by 0 bases and J by 3 bases, with 11 bases between. The CDR3 is 15 residues long. CDR1 and CDR2 from the germline V gene are MNHEY and SVGAGI. CDR3 amino acids: CASSYSMVADYGYTF. The CDR3 DNA reads as TGTGCCAGCAGTTACTCGATGGTCGCGGACTATGGCTACACCTTC.

The chain couples TRBV11-2 to TRBJ2-7, with 9 bases aligning to TRBD1. The germline V gene encodes CDR1 SGHAT and CDR2 FQNNGV. This CDR3 is 16 amino acids long. V was pared by 3 bases and J by 3 bases, with 9 bases of the junction left unmatched. This CDR3 reads CASSFSGTGSFYEQYF. The CDR3 region has the DNA TGTGCCAGCAGCTTTTCCGGGACAGGGAGTTTCTACGAGCAGTACTTC.

The chain joins TRBV11-2 to TRBJ1-1; tentatively, D is TRBD1 (5 bases). Germline CDR1 reads SGHAT; CDR2 reads FQNNGV. Trimming took off 5 bases at V and 7 bases at J, with 11 bases between the two ends. The CDR3 consists of 12 residues. CDR3 amino acids: CASSPPGLEAFF. The CDR3 DNA is TGTGCCAGCAGCCCTCCGGGGCTTGAAGCTTTCTTT.

The rearrangement uses TRBV19 and TRBJ2-5; D remains unclear. Per germline, CDR1 LNHDA and CDR2 SQIVND (reference sequence). CDR3 size: 18 residues. The germline V and J ends were trimmed by 7 bases and 3 bases, with 27 bases remaining between them. The CDR3 DNA reads TGTGCCAGTATCCCCCGCCAACCGAACCCAGTGGCCAAAGAGACCCAGTACTTC. Translating it yields CASIPRQPNPVAKETQYF.

The chain couples TRBV28 to TRBJ2-5; a possible D gene is TRBD2 (5 bases). V was shortened by 3 bases and J by 7 bases, with 9 bases between the two germline ends. Germline CDR1 and CDR2: MDHEN and SYDVKM. This CDR3 comprises 12 residues. CDR3 DNA: TGTGCCAGCAGTTTGCGGGCCGGGACCCAGTACTTC. This codes for CASSLRAGTQYF.

This clone is a singleton in its sample. The rearrangement joins TRBV6-5 to TRBJ2-5, with 8 bases fitting TRBD1. Germline V gene sequence: CDR1 MNHEY, CDR2 SVGAGI. The CDR3 length is 15 residues. With V trimmed by 6 bases and J by 2 bases, 8 bases remained unmatched. CDR3 amino acids: CASRTTRQGQETQYF. The CDR3 DNA sequence: TGTGCCAGCAGAACGACCCGACAGGGGCAAGAGACCCAGTACTTC.

This chain links TRBV11-2 with TRBJ1-2; TRBD1 is a possible D gene (5 bases). The CDR3 contains 14 residues. The V gene lost 3 bases and the J gene lost 7 bases, with 15 bases spanning the gap. Germline V gene data show CDR1 as SGHAT and CDR2 as FQNNGV. The CDR3 coding sequence is TGTGCCAGCAGCTTTAAGGGGAAAGTTATTGGCTACACCTTC. Protein: CASSFKGKVIGYTF.

This chain's CDR3 is CASARDLGYTF. CDR3 nucleotide sequence: TGTGCCAGCGCCAGAGATTTAGGCTACACCTTC. V is TRBV6-5 and J is TRBJ1-2; D unclear. Germline V gene lookup returns CDR1 MNHEY and CDR2 SVGAGI. This CDR3 comprises 11 residues. The V gene lost 8 bases and the J gene lost 8 bases, with 12 bases spanning the gap.

This clone was recorded only once. This chain connects TRBV30 to TRBJ1-5, with 7 bases matching TRBD1. V shed 1 base and J 0 bases; nucleotides not matched to a gene: 12. Germline V gives CDR1 GTSNPN, CDR2 SVGIG (reference sequence). CDR3 size: 18 residues. CDR3 protein: CAWSEGWGTAYSNQPQHF. The CDR3 nucleotides read TGTGCCTGGAGTGAAGGTTGGGGGACAGCTTATAGCAATCAGCCCCAGCATTTT.

The gene calls are TRBV7-9 and TRBJ2-5; D tentatively reads TRBD1 or TRBD2 (5 bases each). Germline V gene data show CDR1 as SEHNR and CDR2 as FQNEAQ (reference sequence). Between the trimmed V and J ends, which lost 0 bases and 2 bases, there was a span of 7 bases. The CDR3 contains 14 residues. The chain's CDR3 is CASSLAWGQETQYF. Written as DNA, the CDR3 is TGTGCCAGCAGCTTAGCTTGGGGGCAAGAGACCCAGTACTTC.